This T cell receptor beta chain was sequenced in a study of blood T cell repertoires in COVID-19. Original handling: Estimates of nucleated cell counts were drawn from the amplification of reference gene primers. Sequencing was performed with immunoSEQ multiplex PCR; in TCRdb, only in-frame clones are kept and a portion is missing. The V and J calls and clone size are taken from that table; D and trimming were inferred from the DNA. The sample yields tens of thousands of clones, 89% seen once. This clonotype was sampled from a man aged 45 to 65 with COVID-19, enrolled during active disease. Sequencing input: peripheral blood.

The CDR3, as DNA: TGCGCCAGCAGCCAGGCCGGGACTAGTTTTACAGATACGCAGTATTTT. It translates to CASSQAGTSFTDTQYF. The rearrangement joins TRBV4-1 to TRBJ2-3; 8 nucleotides agree with TRBD2. Trimming at V came to 3 bases and at J to 3 bases, leaving 8 bases not matched to a gene. Looked up from germline, CDR1 is MGHRA and CDR2 is YSYEKL. The CDR3 loop spans 16 amino acids.